A selection of T cell receptor beta chains follows, all from one sample in a study of lymphopenia after photon versus proton radiotherapy. Repertoires were generated with immunoSEQ multiplex PCR, while TCRdb's copy carries only in-frame clones and drops some. Here the sample spans 150,000 to 200,000 clones, approximately 91% being singletons. The material was peripheral blood, obtained from a patient treated with photon-based radiotherapy. These receptors were taken from a man aged 50-60 years with gastric cancer. CDR3s include the opening cysteine and the closing phenylalanine or tryptophan. A D gene is named only where the DNA matches it firmly. Clone size is not always given. Where it is, it says once, few, many or a class for expanded clones.

V gene: TRBV11-3
J gene: TRBJ2-1
D gene: NA
clone size: NA
CDR3 protein: CASSSPDSDSYNEQFF
CDR3 DNA: TGTGCCAGCAGCTCTCCAGACTCCGACTCCTACAATGAGCAGTTCTTC

V gene: TRBV4-1
J gene: TRBJ2-5
D gene: NA
clone size: NA
CDR3 protein: CASSLLLTGVGETQYF
CDR3 DNA: TGCGCCAGCAGCCTCCTATTAACCGGGGTCGGGGAGACCCAGTACTTC

V gene: TRBV30
J gene: TRBJ2-1
D gene: TRBD2
clone size: NA
CDR3 protein: CAWSVRRSSGHEQFF
CDR3 DNA: TGTGCCTGGAGTGTACGGAGGTCTAGCGGACATGAGCAGTTCTTC

V gene: TRBV28
J gene: TRBJ1-1
D gene: NA
clone size: NA
CDR3 protein: CASSLAGRAATEAFF
CDR3 DNA: TGTGCCAGCAGTTTAGCGGGTAGGGCGGCCACTGAAGCTTTCTTT

V gene: TRBV19
J gene: TRBJ2-5
D gene: TRBD2
clone size: NA
CDR3 protein: CASSFTPGLAETQYF
CDR3 DNA: TGTGCCAGTAGTTTCACTCCGGGACTAGCGGAGACCCAGTACTTC

V gene: TRBV21-1
J gene: TRBJ1-1
D gene: NA
clone size: NA
CDR3 protein: CASSKIDRGNTEAFF
CDR3 DNA: TGTGCCAGCAGCAAAATTGACAGGGGGAACACTGAAGCTTTCTTT

V gene: TRBV7-2
J gene: TRBJ1-2
D gene: NA
clone size: NA
CDR3 protein: CASSSYRESGGYTF
CDR3 DNA: TGTGCCAGCAGCTCCTACAGGGAGAGCGGCGGCTACACCTTC

V gene: TRBV10-3
J gene: TRBJ2-7
D gene: NA
clone size: NA
CDR3 protein: CAICATYCYEQYF
CDR3 DNA: TGTGCCATCTGCGCGACTTACTGCTACGAGCAGTACTTC

V gene: TRBV18
J gene: TRBJ2-7
D gene: TRBD1
clone size: NA
CDR3 protein: CASSPLVGQGQHEQYF
CDR3 DNA: TGTGCCAGCTCACCTTTAGTAGGACAGGGGCAGCACGAGCAGTACTTC

V gene: TRBV9
J gene: TRBJ2-3
D gene: NA
clone size: NA
CDR3 protein: CASSVIPEDTQYF
CDR3 DNA: TGTGCCAGCAGCGTAATCCCCGAAGATACGCAGTATTTT

V gene: TRBV2
J gene: TRBJ1-2
D gene: NA
clone size: NA
CDR3 protein: CARGGPQSSYGYTF
CDR3 DNA: TGTGCCAGGGGGGGGCCACAAAGCAGCTATGGCTACACCTTC

V gene: TRBV18
J gene: TRBJ2-3
D gene: NA
clone size: NA
CDR3 protein: CASSPAGGGTDTQYF
CDR3 DNA: TGTGCCAGCTCACCAGCTGGGGGTGGAACAGATACGCAGTATTTT

V gene: TRBV4-1
J gene: TRBJ1-2
D gene: NA
clone size: few
CDR3 protein: CASSQGGPLRRNYGYTF
CDR3 DNA: TGCGCCAGCAGCCAAGGGGGACCACTGCGGCGTAACTATGGCTACACCTTC

V gene: TRBV10-3
J gene: TRBJ1-1
D gene: TRBD1
clone size: NA
CDR3 protein: CAIRDSGGANTEAFF
CDR3 DNA: TGTGCCATCAGGGATTCAGGGGGCGCGAACACTGAAGCTTTCTTT

V gene: TRBV12-5
J gene: TRBJ2-1
D gene: NA
clone size: NA
CDR3 protein: CASGPDIYNEQFF
CDR3 DNA: TGTGCTAGTGGTCCCGACATCTACAATGAGCAGTTCTTC

V gene: TRBV30
J gene: TRBJ1-2
D gene: NA
clone size: few
CDR3 protein: CAWGPGDYGYTF
CDR3 DNA: TGTGCCTGGGGTCCAGGGGACTATGGCTACACCTTC

V gene: TRBV5-1
J gene: TRBJ1-1
D gene: NA
clone size: NA
CDR3 protein: CASSLVSRGDTEAFF
CDR3 DNA: TGCGCCAGCAGCTTGGTGTCCAGGGGCGACACTGAAGCTTTCTTT

V gene: TRBV28
J gene: TRBJ1-1
D gene: TRBD1
clone size: NA
CDR3 protein: CASSPPTGMNTEAFF
CDR3 DNA: TGTGCCAGCAGTCCCCCGACAGGGATGAACACTGAAGCTTTCTTT

V gene: TRBV5-5
J gene: TRBJ2-7
D gene: NA
clone size: NA
CDR3 protein: CASSSRQAYEQYF
CDR3 DNA: TGTGCCAGCAGCTCCCGACAGGCCTACGAGCAGTACTTC

V gene: TRBV5-5
J gene: TRBJ2-7
D gene: NA
clone size: NA
CDR3 protein: CASSLTGTTYEQYF
CDR3 DNA: TGTGCCAGCAGCTTGACGGGGACAACCTACGAGCAGTACTTC

V gene: TRBV2
J gene: TRBJ2-1
D gene: TRBD2
clone size: few
CDR3 protein: CASSGLAGGQIYNEQFF
CDR3 DNA: TGTGCCAGCAGTGGACTAGCGGGAGGTCAGATCTACAATGAGCAGTTCTTC

V gene: TRBV11-2
J gene: TRBJ2-7
D gene: TRBD2
clone size: few
CDR3 protein: CASSLDSLAAISYEQYF
CDR3 DNA: TGTGCCAGCAGCTTAGATTCCCTAGCGGCGATTTCCTACGAGCAGTACTTC

V gene: TRBV28
J gene: TRBJ1-1
D gene: TRBD1
clone size: NA
CDR3 protein: CASGRQGPKGAFF
CDR3 DNA: TGTGCCAGCGGTAGACAGGGGCCAAAGGGAGCTTTCTTT

V gene: TRBV7-8
J gene: TRBJ2-7
D gene: TRBD1
clone size: few
CDR3 protein: CASSLFLDRPYEQYF
CDR3 DNA: TGTGCCAGCAGCCTCTTTTTGGACAGGCCCTACGAGCAGTACTTC

V gene: TRBV6-5
J gene: TRBJ2-1
D gene: NA
clone size: NA
CDR3 protein: CASSNGAEYNEQFF
CDR3 DNA: TGTGCCAGCAGCAACGGGGCAGAATACAATGAGCAGTTCTTC

V gene: TRBV7-2
J gene: TRBJ2-3
D gene: NA
clone size: NA
CDR3 protein: CASSLAGPADTQYF
CDR3 DNA: TGTGCCAGCAGCTTAGCAGGGCCCGCAGATACGCAGTATTTT

V gene: TRBV4-2
J gene: TRBJ2-2
D gene: TRBD1
clone size: NA
CDR3 protein: CASSPDRGEGELFF
CDR3 DNA: TGTGCCAGCAGCCCTGACAGGGGAGAGGGGGAGCTGTTTTTT